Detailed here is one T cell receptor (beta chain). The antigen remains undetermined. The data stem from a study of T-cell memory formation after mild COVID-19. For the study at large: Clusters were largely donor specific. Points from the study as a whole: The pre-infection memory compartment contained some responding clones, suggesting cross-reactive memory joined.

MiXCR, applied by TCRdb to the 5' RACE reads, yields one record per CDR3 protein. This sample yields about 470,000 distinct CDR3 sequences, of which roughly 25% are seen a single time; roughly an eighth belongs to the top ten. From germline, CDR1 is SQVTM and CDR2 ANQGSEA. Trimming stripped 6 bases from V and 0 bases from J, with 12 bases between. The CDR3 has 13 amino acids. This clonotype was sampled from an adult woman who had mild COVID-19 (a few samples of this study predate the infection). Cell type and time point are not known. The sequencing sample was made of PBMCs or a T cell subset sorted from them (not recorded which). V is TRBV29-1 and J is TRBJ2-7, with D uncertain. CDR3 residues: CSVETVSSYEQYF. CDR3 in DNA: TGCAGCGTAGAGACGGTGAGCTCCTACGAGCAGTACTTC.